This T cell receptor (beta chain) was profiled in a study of identical twins. One entry per CDR3 protein results from TCRdb running MiXCR on the 5' RACE reads. The sample gives 1.5 million to 2 million distinct CDR3 sequences, about 32% of which show up once; over 0.25% is in the top ten. The CDR3 loop spans 14 amino acids. CDR1 LNHDA and CDR2 SQIVND come from the germline V gene (reference sequence). Trimming shortened V by 3 bases and J by 4 bases, and 13 bases separated the two germline ends. Input material: cord blood. The gene calls are TRBV19 and TRBJ2-7; D possibly corresponds to TRBD1 (7 bases). The source of this sequence is a newborn girl in good health. The CDR3 coding sequence is TGTGCCAGTAGTATTGGACAGGCGGGGTACGAGCAGTACTTC. It specifies CASSIGQAGYEQYF.